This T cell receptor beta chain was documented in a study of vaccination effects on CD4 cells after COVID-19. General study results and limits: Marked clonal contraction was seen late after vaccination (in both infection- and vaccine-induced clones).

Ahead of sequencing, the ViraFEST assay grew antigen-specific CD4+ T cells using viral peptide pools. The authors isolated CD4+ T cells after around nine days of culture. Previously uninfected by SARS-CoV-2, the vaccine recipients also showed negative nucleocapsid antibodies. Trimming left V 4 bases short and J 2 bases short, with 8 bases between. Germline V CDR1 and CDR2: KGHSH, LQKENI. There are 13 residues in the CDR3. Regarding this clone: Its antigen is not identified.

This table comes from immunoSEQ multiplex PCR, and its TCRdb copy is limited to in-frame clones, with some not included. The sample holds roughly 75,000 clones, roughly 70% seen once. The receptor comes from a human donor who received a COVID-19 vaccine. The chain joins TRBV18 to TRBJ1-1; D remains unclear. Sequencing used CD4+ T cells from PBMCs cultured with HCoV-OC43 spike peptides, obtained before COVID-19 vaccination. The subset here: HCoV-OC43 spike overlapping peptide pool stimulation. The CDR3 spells CASSLGSNTEAFF. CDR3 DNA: TGTGCCAGCTCACTCGGGTCTAACACTGAAGCTTTCTTT.